The 9 T cell receptor beta chains below come from one sample, sequenced in a study of cytomegalovirus exposure and HLA in healthy donors. The repertoire was sequenced with immunoSEQ multiplex PCR; TCRdb's copy has only in-frame clones and lacks some. Among roughly 100,000 clones listed, 88% were seen once. The sequencing input was PBMCs. All receptors come from a woman aged 18 to 35 in good health and CMV-seropositive.

This clone has just a few counts. The gene calls are TRBV25-1 and TRBJ2-7, with D maybe TRBD1 (6 bases). Germline assignment: CDR1 MGHDK and CDR2 SYGVNS. The CDR3 is 13 residues long. V lost 6 bases to trimming and J lost 2 bases, with 11 bases between them. CDR3 in amino acids: CASSGQPAYEQYF. CDR3 in DNA: TGTGCCAGCAGCGGACAGCCGGCCTACGAGCAGTACTTC.

The chain employs TRBV29-1 and TRBJ2-3, with D possibly being TRBD2 (5 bases). CDR3 length: 16 amino acids. The V end was cut by 6 bases, the J end by 1 base, with 20 bases between. Germline lookup yields CDR1 SQVTM and CDR2 ANQGSEA. In DNA, the CDR3 is TGCAGCGTGAAGGGCGGGCTAGCCCACCGCACAGATACGCAGTATTTT. As protein: CSVKGGLAHRTDTQYF.

The chain joins TRBV7-9 to TRBJ1-2; D may be TRBD1 (5 bases). The germline gives CDR1 SEHNR, CDR2 FQNEAQ (reference sequence). This CDR3 is 12 amino acids long. Between the trimmed V and J ends, which lost 1 base and 8 bases, there was a span of 8 bases. DNA for the CDR3: TGTGCCAGCAGCTTAGGGACATACGGCTACACCTTC. This gives the protein CASSLGTYGYTF.

The chain carries TRBV27 and TRBJ2-2; 9 nucleotides match TRBD2. This CDR3 region has 18 residues. The germline gives CDR1 MNHEY, CDR2 SMNVEV (reference sequence). V trimming: 1 base; J trimming: 5 bases; junction bases outside the gene matches: 11. CDR3: CASSLLGPGLAKTGELFF. The CDR3 bases are TGTGCCAGCAGTTTATTGGGGCCGGGACTAGCCAAGACCGGGGAGCTGTTTTTT.

The gene calls are TRBV11-2 and TRBJ2-7, with 7 nucleotides matching TRBD1. In germline, CDR1 is SGHAT, CDR2 FQNNGV. The CDR3 is made up of 15 amino acids. The V segment lost 6 bases and the J segment 1 base; nucleotides outside the gene matches: 9. The CDR3 DNA reads TGTGCCAGCAGACGTTTACAGGGGCGGTCCTACGAGCAGTACTTC. It codes for CASRRLQGRSYEQYF.

This clone was counted once. The CDR3 protein is CASSSGLSGSTDTQYF. The CDR3 DNA reads TGTGCCAGCAGCTCCGGTTTGAGCGGGAGCACAGATACGCAGTATTTT. The chain carries TRBV7-8 and TRBJ2-3, with D possibly matching TRBD2 (6 bases). Germline CDR1 is SGHVS and CDR2 is FQNEAQ. V was clipped by 4 bases and J by 0 bases, with 14 bases between them. CDR3 length: 16 amino acids.

This chain uses TRBV6-5 with TRBJ2-5; the match to TRBD2 covers 7 bases. Germline loops: CDR1 MNHEY, CDR2 SVGAGI. This CDR3 is 14 amino acids long. V dropped 6 bases and J dropped 2; count of bases not matched to a gene: 6. This CDR3 reads CASRGGWDQETQYF. CDR3 DNA: TGTGCCAGCAGGGGGGGGTGGGATCAAGAGACCCAGTACTTC.

The genes are TRBV6-1 and TRBJ2-1; 14 bases are a match to TRBD2. The CDR3 sequence is 18 residues long. Germline trimming cut 4 bases from V and 4 bases from J; bases unmatched to any gene: 9. Germline V lookup: CDR1 MNHNS, CDR2 SASEGT. The CDR3 sequence: CASSAQTSGGAHYNEQFF. For the CDR3, the DNA is TGTGCCAGCAGTGCCCAGACTAGCGGGGGGGCGCATTACAATGAGCAGTTCTTC.

This clone has just one count. This CDR3 is CASRRPGAGKGGYTF. The CDR3 DNA follows: TGTGCCAGCAGACGTCCGGGTGCAGGGAAAGGCGGCTACACCTTC. V usage is TRBV5-6 and J usage is TRBJ1-2; D may be TRBD1 (5 bases). V dropped 5 bases and J dropped 8 bases, with 22 bases sitting between them. The CDR3 length is 15 residues. The germline V gene has CDR1 SGHDT and CDR2 YYEEEE. The full variable domain, its missing parts supplied by reference TRBV5-6 and TRBJ1-2, is DAGVTQSPTHLIKTRGQQVTLRCSPKSGHDTVSWYQQALGQGPQFIFQYYEEEERQRGNFPDRFSGHQFPNYSSELNVNALLLGDSALYLCASRRPGAGKGGYTFGSGTRLTVV.